A few counts support the clone carrying this T cell receptor beta chain. V shed 5 bases and J shed 3 bases, with 15 bases lying between them. The CDR3 is made up of 15 amino acids. Looked up from germline, CDR1 is LNHDA and CDR2 is SQIVND (reference sequence). Unique molecular identifiers were affixed to single, distinct cDNA molecules. Via MiXCR, TCRdb re-called the 5' RACE reads, giving one row per CDR3 protein. This sample has some 25,000 distinct CDR3 sequences; about 4.7% occur once, and the top ten carry around 10%. These data belong to a study of early T cells in non-severe SARS-CoV-2 infection. Study-wide background: Unpaired chains resulted from sequencing bulk RNA of unsorted whole blood.

The clonotype comes from an adult who was a healthcare worker with PCR-confirmed SARS-CoV-2 infection or an uninfected control (not recorded which). The sample taken for sequencing was whole blood. The genes are TRBV19 and TRBJ2-3; D might be TRBD1 (6 bases). CDR3 in DNA: TGTGCCAGTAGTTTCTCCAGGGGCAGTACAGATACGCAGTATTTT. Protein sequence: CASSFSRGSTDTQYF.